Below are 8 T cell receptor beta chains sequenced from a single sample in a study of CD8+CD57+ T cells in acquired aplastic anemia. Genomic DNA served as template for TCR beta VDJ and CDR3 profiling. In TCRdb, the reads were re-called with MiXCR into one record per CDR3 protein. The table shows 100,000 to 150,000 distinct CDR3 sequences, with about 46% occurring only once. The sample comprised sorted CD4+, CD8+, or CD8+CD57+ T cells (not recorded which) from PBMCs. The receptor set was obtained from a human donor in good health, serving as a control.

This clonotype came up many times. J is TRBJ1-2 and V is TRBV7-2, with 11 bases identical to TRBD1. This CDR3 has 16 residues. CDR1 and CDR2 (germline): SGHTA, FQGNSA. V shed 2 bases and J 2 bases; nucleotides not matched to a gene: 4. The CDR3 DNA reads TGTGCCAGCAGCTTAACGGGACAGGGGGTGAACTATGGCTACACCTTC. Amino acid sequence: CASSLTGQGVNYGYTF.

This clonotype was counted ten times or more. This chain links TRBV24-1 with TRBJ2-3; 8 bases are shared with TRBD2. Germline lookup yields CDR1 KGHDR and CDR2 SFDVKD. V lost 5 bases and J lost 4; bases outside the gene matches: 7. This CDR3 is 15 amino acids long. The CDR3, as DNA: TGTGCCACCAGTGTGGGGCGGGGGGCCTCAGATACGCAGTATTTT. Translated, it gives CATSVGRGASDTQYF.

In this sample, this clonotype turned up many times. The chain's CDR3 is CSARSRGGSKETQYF. The CDR3 DNA reads TGCAGTGCTAGAAGCCGGGGGGGGTCCAAAGAGACCCAGTACTTC. The V gene is TRBV20-1, the J gene TRBJ2-5; TRBD2 aligns across 8 bases. The CDR3 runs 15 residues. Germline V gene data show CDR1 as DFQATT and CDR2 as SNEGSKA (reference sequence). The J segment lost 3 bases and the V segment lost 2 bases, leaving 8 bases of the junction unmatched.

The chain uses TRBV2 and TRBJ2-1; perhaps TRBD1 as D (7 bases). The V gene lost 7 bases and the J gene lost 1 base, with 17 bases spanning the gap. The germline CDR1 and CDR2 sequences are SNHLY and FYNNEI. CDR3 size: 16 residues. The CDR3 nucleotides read TGTGCCAGCATGAACGGTGCAGGGGGGTCCTACAATGAGCAGTTCTTC. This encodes CASMNGAGGSYNEQFF. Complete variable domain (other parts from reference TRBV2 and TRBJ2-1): EPEVTQTPSHQVTQMGQEVILRCVPISNHLYFYWYRQILGQKVEFLVSFYNNEISEKSEIFDDQFSVERPDGSNFTLKIRSTKLEDSAMYFCASMNGAGGSYNEQFFGPGTRLTVL.

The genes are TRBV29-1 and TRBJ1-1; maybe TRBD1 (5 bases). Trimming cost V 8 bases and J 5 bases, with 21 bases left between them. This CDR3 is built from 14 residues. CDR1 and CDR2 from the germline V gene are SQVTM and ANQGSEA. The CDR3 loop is CSLGAGGMDTEAFF. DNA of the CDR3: TGCAGCCTCGGAGCCGGGGGGATGGATACTGAAGCTTTCTTT. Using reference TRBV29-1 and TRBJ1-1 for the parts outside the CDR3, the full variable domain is SAVISQKPSRDICQRGTSLTIQCQVDSQVTMMFWYRQQPGQSLTLIATANQGSEATYESGFVIDKFPISRPNLTFSTLTVSNMSPEDSSIYLCSLGAGGMDTEAFFGQGTRLTVV.

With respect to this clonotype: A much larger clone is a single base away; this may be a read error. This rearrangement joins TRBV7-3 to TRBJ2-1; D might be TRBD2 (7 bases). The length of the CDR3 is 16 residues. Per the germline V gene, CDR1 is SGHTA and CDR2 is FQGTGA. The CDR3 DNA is TGTGCCAGCAGCTCCCGCGGGGGCCTACTAAGCAATGAGCAGCTCTTC. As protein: CASSSRGGLLSNEQLF.

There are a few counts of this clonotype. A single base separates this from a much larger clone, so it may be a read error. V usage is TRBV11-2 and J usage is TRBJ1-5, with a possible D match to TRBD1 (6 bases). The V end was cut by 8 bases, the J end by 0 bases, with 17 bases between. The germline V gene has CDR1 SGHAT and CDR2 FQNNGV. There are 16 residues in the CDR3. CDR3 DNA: TGTGCCAGCGGAGCAGGGACACACCATAGCAATCAGCCCCAGCATTTT. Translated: CASGAGTHHSNQPQHF.

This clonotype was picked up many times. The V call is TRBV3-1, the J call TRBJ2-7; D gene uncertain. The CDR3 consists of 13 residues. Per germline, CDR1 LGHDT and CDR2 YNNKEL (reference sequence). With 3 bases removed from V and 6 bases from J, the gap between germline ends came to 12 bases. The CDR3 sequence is CASSQRLESEQYF. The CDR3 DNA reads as TGTGCCAGCAGCCAGAGGCTTGAGTCCGAGCAGTACTTC.